Shown below are 4 T cell receptor beta chains from a single sample sequenced in a study of shared clonotypes between healthy human individuals. Generated by immunoSEQ multiplex PCR, the TCRdb table keeps only in-frame clones and is missing some. The sample carries approximately 2.4 million clones, almost 96% recorded once. The sequencing sample was made of naive CD4+ T cells sorted from blood. The subset: CD45RA+ positively selected. The receptor source for this set is a man younger than 30 in good health.

This chain uses TRBV7-2 with TRBJ1-6, with D possibly being TRBD1 (5 bases). The CDR3 length is 13 residues. Trimming removed 4 bases at V and 7 bases at J, with 8 bases between. Germline-derived CDR1 and CDR2 are SGHTA and FQGNSA. DNA for the CDR3: TGTGCCAGCAGCTGGCAGGGAAATTCACCCCTCCACTTT. Amino acid sequence: CASSWQGNSPLHF. Together with reference TRBV7-2 and TRBJ1-6, the CDR3 gives the full variable domain: GAGVSQSPSNKVTEKGKDVELRCDPISGHTALYWYRQSLGQGLEFLIYFQGNSAPDKSGLPSDRFSAERTGGSVSTLTIQRTQQEDSAVYLCASSWQGNSPLHFGNGTRLTVT.

This clone was seen only once. The genes are TRBV25-1 and TRBJ2-3, with D uncertain. The V end lost 7 bases, the J end lost 5 bases, and 7 bases lay between the germline ends. The germline gives CDR1 MGHDK, CDR2 SYGVNS. This CDR3 is built from 11 residues. The CDR3, as DNA: TGTGCCAGCACGGATAGAGATACGCAGTATTTT. Its translation is CASTDRDTQYF.

The gene calls are TRBV10-3 and TRBJ2-2, with D perhaps given as TRBD1 or TRBD2 (5 bases each). The V end lost 0 bases, the J end lost 3 bases, and 14 bases lay between the germline ends. Germline CDR1 reads ENHRY; CDR2 reads SYGVKD. CDR3 length equals 17 residues. The CDR3 sequence is CAISESLLTADTGELFF. CDR3 coding DNA: TGTGCCATCAGTGAGTCGCTGTTGACAGCGGACACCGGGGAGCTGTTTTTT.

This chain links TRBV18 with TRBJ1-2; D ambiguous. Looked up from germline, CDR1 is KGHSH and CDR2 is LQKENI. V dropped 0 bases and J dropped 1 base, with 6 bases sitting between them. The CDR3 loop spans 14 amino acids. This CDR3 reads CASSPPNFNYGYTF. The CDR3 bases are TGTGCCAGCTCACCACCGAACTTTAACTATGGCTACACCTTC.